The next 30 T cell receptor beta chains were all read from a single sample in a study of blood T cell repertoires in COVID-19. Sequenced by immunoSEQ multiplex PCR; TCRdb stores in-frame clones only, minus some. Counted here are around 130,000 clones, approximately 84% occurring once; the ten biggest clones make up about a sixth. The sequenced sample was peripheral blood. These receptors all stem from a woman aged 80 or over with acute or convalescent COVID-19.

The chain uses TRBV5-4 and TRBJ2-5; 8 nucleotides align to TRBD1. The CDR3 consists of 14 residues. Trimming removed 4 bases from V and 5 bases from J; junction bases left unmatched: 7. The V gene's germline CDR1 is SGHNT and CDR2 YYREEE (reference sequence). The CDR3 coding sequence is TGTGCCAGCAGCGCCGCAGGGGGCGGGGAGACCCAGTACTTC. This sequence encodes CASSAAGGGETQYF.

J is TRBJ1-6 and V is TRBV10-1; 7 bases match TRBD1. Trimming took 1 base from V and 7 from J; bases not matched to a gene: 4. Germline V gene data show CDR1 as WNHNN and CDR2 as SYGVQD (reference sequence). The CDR3 extends over 15 amino acids. This chain's CDR3 is CASSEYRGTNSPLHF. DNA for the CDR3: TGCGCCAGCAGTGAGTACAGGGGAACAAATTCACCCCTCCACTTT.

The table lists this clone with a few counts. Other DNA sequences in the same sample also yield this CDR3. The genes are TRBV18 and TRBJ2-3, with D unclear. Germline CDR1 KGHSH, CDR2 LQKENI. V was clipped by 2 bases and J by 1 base, with 7 bases between them. The CDR3 spans 14 residues. CDR3 protein: CASSPGQGTDTQYF. CDR3 in DNA: TGTGCCAGCTCACCAGGCCAAGGCACAGATACGCAGTATTTT.

V is TRBV5-5 and J is TRBJ1-2; TRBD1 matches at 10 bases. The CDR3 extends over 13 amino acids. Trimming took 3 bases from V and 10 from J; bases not matched to a gene: 6. Germline V gene lookup returns CDR1 SGHKS and CDR2 YYEKEE (reference sequence). The CDR3 region is CASSSSGTGVYTF. The CDR3 region has the DNA TGTGCCAGCAGCTCGTCCGGGACAGGGGTCTACACCTTC.

The chain links TRBV5-1 to TRBJ1-4, with TRBD1 matching 9 bases. The CDR3 length is 14 residues. Losses at the gene ends were 4 bases for V and 7 bases for J; bases not matched to a gene: 5. Germline values: CDR1 SGHRS, CDR2 YFSETQ. The CDR3, as DNA: TGCGCCAGCAGCCCCGGACAGGGGAGTGAAAAACTGTTTTTT. It codes for CASSPGQGSEKLFF.

This sequence joins TRBV2 and TRBJ2-7; maybe TRBD2 (5 bases). With 6 bases removed from V and 0 bases from J, the gap between germline ends came to 18 bases. Per the germline V gene, CDR1 is SNHLY and CDR2 is FYNNEI. This CDR3 has 16 residues. CDR3 loop: CASRMTGLALSYEQYF. CDR3 DNA: TGTGCCAGCAGGATGACTGGGCTAGCCCTCTCCTACGAGCAGTACTTC.

The CDR3 nucleotides are TGTGCCAGTGGTACCTCAGGGTTTGGCTACACCTTC. Translation: CASGTSGFGYTF. This chain connects TRBV9 to TRBJ1-2, with a tentative D call TRBD1 (5 bases). Looked up from germline, CDR1 is SGDLS and CDR2 is YYNGEE. Trimming shortened V by 8 bases and J by 7 bases, and 15 bases separated the two germline ends. The length of the CDR3 is 12 residues.

V usage is TRBV7-9 and J usage is TRBJ2-1, with TRBD2 identical over 9 bases. This CDR3 contains 16 residues. Germline V gives CDR1 SEHNR, CDR2 FQNEAQ (reference sequence). V dropped 0 bases and J dropped 5; count of bases not matched to a gene: 5. The chain's CDR3 is CASSLASGGGDNEQFF. For the CDR3, the DNA is TGTGCCAGCAGCTTAGCGAGCGGCGGGGGGGACAATGAGCAGTTCTTC.

As DNA, the CDR3 is TGTGCCAGCAGTGCCAGCGGGGGAGCGACCCAGTACTTC. Translated: CASSASGGATQYF. The chain employs TRBV2 and TRBJ2-5, with 8 bases identical to TRBD2. Trimming removed 4 bases from V and 7 bases from J; junction bases left unmatched: 5. Germline V gene lookup returns CDR1 SNHLY and CDR2 FYNNEI. The CDR3 covers 13 residues.

This clone showed up just once. The rearrangement links TRBV18 to TRBJ1-1; D gene uncertain. The germline V and J ends were trimmed by 6 bases and 3 bases, with 11 bases remaining between them. CDR3 length: 13 residues. CDR1 is KGHSH, CDR2 LQKENI, per germline. CDR3 amino acids: CASSRVSYTEAFF. The DNA for the CDR3 is TGTGCCAGCTCCCGGGTCTCGTACACTGAAGCTTTCTTT.

This clone came up once. The DNA for the CDR3 is TGTGCCAGCTCACCAAGGAACAGGGAATCCTACGAGCAGTACTTC. Amino acids: CASSPRNRESYEQYF. The rearrangement uses TRBV18 and TRBJ2-7; TRBD1 might be the D (6 bases). The CDR3 loop spans 15 amino acids. Per the germline V gene, CDR1 is KGHSH and CDR2 is LQKENI. Deletions cut 2 bases from V and 1 base from J, with 12 bases between.

V gene TRBV7-9 combines with J gene TRBJ2-7; perhaps TRBD2 as D (5 bases). The CDR3 loop spans 14 amino acids. Trimming took off 3 bases at V and 7 bases at J, with 16 bases between the two ends. Germline assignment: CDR1 SEHNR and CDR2 FQNEAQ (reference sequence). CDR3 protein: CASSFQVSRGEQYF. Written as DNA, the CDR3 is TGTGCCAGCAGCTTCCAAGTCTCCCGAGGGGAGCAGTACTTC.

A remark on this clone: Additional DNA sequences in this sample encode the identical CDR3. The rearrangement uses TRBV3-1 (or the pseudogene TRBV3-2) and TRBJ1-4, with TRBD1 matching 8 bases. V dropped 4 bases and J dropped 2; count of bases not matched to a gene: 6. The CDR3 contains 16 residues. Germline CDR1 is LGHDT and CDR2 is YNNKEL (reference sequence). CDR3 bases: TGTGCCAGCAGCCGGACAGGGAGGGCGACTAATGAAAAACTGTTTTTT. It specifies CASSRTGRATNEKLFF.

This clone was counted once. The V and J genes are TRBV19 and TRBJ1-2; a possible D gene is TRBD1 (5 bases). The CDR3 has 12 residues. Per germline, CDR1 LNHDA and CDR2 SQIVND (reference sequence). Deletions cut 4 bases from V and 8 bases from J, with 11 bases between. CDR3 nucleotides: TGTGCCAGTAGTACAGGGTATACCGGCTACACCTTC. Protein sequence: CASSTGYTGYTF. Complete variable domain (other parts from reference TRBV19 and TRBJ1-2): DGGITQSPKYLFRKEGQNVTLSCEQNLNHDAMYWYRQDPGQGLRLIYYSQIVNDFQKGDIAEGYSVSREKKESFPLTVTSAQKNPTAFYLCASSTGYTGYTFGSGTRLTVV.

The chain carries TRBV2 and TRBJ1-6; no clear D. Germline V gives CDR1 SNHLY, CDR2 FYNNEI. There are 13 residues in the CDR3. Trimming left V 6 bases short and J 6 bases short, with 9 bases between. Written as DNA, the CDR3 is TGTGCCAGCAGGTGGGAGGGTAATTCACCCCTCCACTTT. It yields the protein CASRWEGNSPLHF. Together with reference TRBV2 and TRBJ1-6, the CDR3 gives the full variable domain: EPEVTQTPSHQVTQMGQEVILRCVPISNHLYFYWYRQILGQKVEFLVSFYNNEISEKSEIFDDQFSVERPDGSNFTLKIRSTKLEDSAMYFCASRWEGNSPLHFGNGTRLTVT.

This chain links TRBV30 with TRBJ1-1, with 7 bases matching TRBD1. Germline loops: CDR1 GTSNPN, CDR2 SVGIG (reference sequence). The CDR3 loop spans 12 amino acids. Losses at the gene ends were 5 bases for V and 0 bases for J; bases not matched to a gene: 0. The CDR3 reads CAWGQVNTEAFF. The CDR3 DNA is TGTGCCTGGGGACAGGTGAACACTGAAGCTTTCTTT.

This sequence joins TRBV9 and TRBJ2-2; 7 bases align to TRBD2. V gave up 4 bases and J gave up 6 bases; unmatched junction bases: 6. Germline-derived CDR1 and CDR2 are SGDLS and YYNGEE. The CDR3 is 14 residues long. The CDR3 coding sequence is TGTGCCAGCAGCCCAACGGGGGGACCCGGGGAGCTGTTTTTT. Its translation is CASSPTGGPGELFF.

V is TRBV7-9 and J is TRBJ2-1, with D possibly being TRBD2 (7 bases). This CDR3 spans 16 amino acids. The germline V gene encodes CDR1 SEHNR and CDR2 FQNEAQ (reference sequence). Trimming took 2 bases from V and 6 from J, leaving 17 bases between them. CDR3 protein: CASSLLIRGARNEQFF. CDR3 nucleotides: TGTGCCAGCAGCTTACTTATCCGGGGGGCCCGCAATGAGCAGTTCTTC.

This chain links TRBV2 with TRBJ2-7; maybe TRBD1 (5 bases). CDR3 size: 15 residues. V lost 3 bases to trimming and J lost 3 bases, with 15 bases between them. Germline V CDR1 and CDR2: SNHLY, FYNNEI. As DNA, the CDR3 is TGTGCCAGCAGTGACGGTCAGGGAATTTTCTACGAGCAGTACTTC. It specifies CASSDGQGIFYEQYF.

The chain carries TRBV7-9 and TRBJ2-2; 12 nucleotides match TRBD2. After removal of 6 bases from V and 7 bases from J, the junction contained 9 bases not matched to a gene. From germline, CDR1 is SEHNR and CDR2 FQNEAQ (reference sequence). CDR3 size: 16 residues. The CDR3 DNA sequence: TGTGCCAGCAGATATGGACTAGCGGGGAGTATCGGGGAGCTGTTTTTT. This translates into CASRYGLAGSIGELFF. Full variable domain (remainder filled in from reference TRBV7-9 and TRBJ2-2): DTGVSQNPRHKITKRGQNVTFRCDPISEHNRLYWYRQTLGQGPEFLTYFQNEAQLEKSRLLSDRFSAERPKGSFSTLEIQRTEQGDSAMYLCASRYGLAGSIGELFFGEGSRLTVL.

The V gene is TRBV2, the J gene TRBJ2-3, with TRBD2 identical over 10 bases. CDR1 SNHLY and CDR2 FYNNEI come from the germline V gene. The length of the CDR3 is 19 residues. The trim removed 4 bases at V and 4 bases at J, leaving 17 bases unmatched. The CDR3 reads CASSVSRASGSLHADTQYF. DNA of the CDR3: TGTGCCAGCAGTGTATCCAGGGCTAGCGGGAGTCTTCACGCAGATACGCAGTATTTT.

The gene calls are TRBV19 and TRBJ1-5; TRBD1 might be the D (6 bases). The CDR3 covers 15 residues. V lost 10 bases and J 7 bases, leaving 23 bases between the germline ends. Germline CDR1 LNHDA, CDR2 SQIVND (reference sequence). The CDR3 sequence: CATLGPGQRYQPQHF. The CDR3 region has the DNA TGTGCCACACTCGGGCCGGGACAACGGTACCAGCCCCAGCATTTT.

The chain carries TRBV30 and TRBJ2-3, with 9 bases aligning to TRBD1. The CDR3 has 13 amino acids. V shed 8 bases and J 5 bases; nucleotides not matched to a gene: 8. Germline lookup yields CDR1 GTSNPN and CDR2 SVGIG (reference sequence). CDR3 nucleotide sequence: TGTGCCGGGAACAGGGGGCTGGGAGATACGCAGTATTTT. This sequence encodes CAGNRGLGDTQYF.

This chain uses TRBV7-2 with TRBJ1-5, with D tentatively TRBD1 (6 bases). The ends were cut back, 1 base at V and 5 bases at J, with 21 bases in the middle. Germline V CDR1 and CDR2: SGHTA, FQGNSA. CDR3 size: 18 residues. The CDR3 DNA reads TGTGCCAGCAGCTTAGAGGGGGGGAGCGGCAGGGGAGATCAGCCCCAGCATTTT. This gives the protein CASSLEGGSGRGDQPQHF.

The chain combines TRBV19 with TRBJ2-3, with 8 bases that match TRBD2. This CDR3 contains 14 residues. Germline lookup yields CDR1 LNHDA and CDR2 SQIVND (reference sequence). The V segment lost 6 bases and the J segment 3 bases; nucleotides outside the gene matches: 5. This CDR3 is CASSTGTRTDTQYF. Written as DNA, the CDR3 is TGTGCCAGTAGCACCGGGACTAGAACAGATACGCAGTATTTT.

The J gene is TRBJ1-6, the V gene TRBV4-1, with a tentative D call TRBD1 (6 bases). Germline V gene lookup returns CDR1 MGHRA and CDR2 YSYEKL. V lost 1 base, J lost 9 bases, and 13 bases lay in between. The CDR3 has 15 amino acids. This chain's CDR3 is CASSQVVNRVSPLHF. DNA of the CDR3: TGCGCCAGCAGCCAAGTGGTAAACAGGGTTTCACCCCTCCACTTT.

The rearrangement links TRBV18 to TRBJ2-1; 10 positions agree with TRBD1. V was pared by 2 bases and J by 2 bases, with 3 bases of the junction left unmatched. This CDR3 is built from 16 residues. From germline, CDR1 is KGHSH and CDR2 LQKENI. The CDR3 sequence: CASSPRDRGPYNEQFF. The CDR3 DNA reads TGTGCCAGCTCACCAAGGGACAGGGGCCCCTACAATGAGCAGTTCTTC.

A remark on this clone: At the DNA level, this CDR3 is encoded by other sequences in the same sample as well. The chain links TRBV12-5 to TRBJ2-5, with 13 bases aligning to TRBD2. Trimming removed 6 bases from V and 4 bases from J; junction bases left unmatched: 5. Germline-derived CDR1 and CDR2 are LGHNT and FRNRAP. The CDR3 loop spans 15 amino acids. In nucleotides, the CDR3 is TGTGCTAGTGGCCCCGGACTAGCGGGAGTAGAGACCCAGTACTTC. Translating gives CASGPGLAGVETQYF. Looking up the rest from reference TRBV12-5 and TRBJ2-5 gives the full variable domain: DARVTQTPRHKVTEMGQEVTMRCQPILGHNTVFWYRQTMMQGLELLAYFRNRAPLDDSGMPKDRFSAEMPDATLATLKIQPSEPRDSAVYFCASGPGLAGVETQYFGPGTRLLVL.

V usage is TRBV4-3 and J usage is TRBJ2-2, with TRBD2 identical over 7 bases. The CDR3 runs to 14 residues. The germline V gene has CDR1 LGHNA and CDR2 YSLEER. The ends lost 4 bases at V and 9 bases at J; junction bases unmatched: 8. DNA for the CDR3: TGCGCCAGCAGCCCCCCGAGCGGGGTCCGGGAGCTGTTTTTT. It codes for CASSPPSGVRELFF.

The chain employs TRBV29-1 and TRBJ1-1; 7 nucleotides line up with TRBD1. CDR1 is SQVTM and CDR2 is ANQGSEA in the germline V gene. With 2 bases clipped from V and 5 bases from J, the junction kept 11 bases outside the gene matches. The CDR3 totals 15 residues. The CDR3 spells CSVENRDSGWTEAFF. The CDR3 DNA reads as TGCAGCGTTGAAAACCGGGACAGCGGGTGGACTGAAGCTTTCTTT.